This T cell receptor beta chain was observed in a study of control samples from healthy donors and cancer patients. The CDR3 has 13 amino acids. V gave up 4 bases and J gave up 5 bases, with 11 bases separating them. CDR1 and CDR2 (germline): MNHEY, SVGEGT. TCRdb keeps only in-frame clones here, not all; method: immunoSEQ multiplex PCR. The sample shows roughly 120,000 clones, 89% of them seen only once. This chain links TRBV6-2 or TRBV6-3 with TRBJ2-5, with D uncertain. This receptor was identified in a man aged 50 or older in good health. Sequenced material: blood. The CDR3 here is CASSSYIGETQYF. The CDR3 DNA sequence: TGTGCCAGCAGTTCCTATATAGGGGAGACCCAGTACTTC.